This TCR beta chain was sequenced for a study of T cell responses to AZD1222 COVID-19 vaccine (dated by TCRdb to the early 2020s). A note on the overall study: A total of under 250 trial participants underwent TCR sequencing, of whom nearly 210 had received two doses of AZD1222 and about 25 had received two doses of the MenACWY control vaccine. Trial participants were enrolled by age into subgroups of 18-55, 56-69 and 70-plus years, and around 150, 28 and 57 TCR-sequenced participants, respectively, were included in these subgroups.

What this sample's time point label stands for: baseline before first vaccination. This sample's treatment or condition label indicates: meningococcal conjugate vaccine given as trial control. The vaccinee samples were drawn from two UK trials, COV001 and COV002, one of which was a single-blind randomized controlled phase 2/3 trial testing AZD1222 (ChAdOx1 nCoV-19) in healthy adults. For TCRbeta chain sequencing, PBMC samples were collected from trial participants at day 0 and at day 28 after the second dose. The CDR3 regions of human TCRbeta chains were analyzed by immunosequencing. As for the authors' bioinformatics: Repertoire TCRs were checked for matches against a reference library of SARS-CoV-2-specific TCRs that had been generated using the MIRA antigen-specificity platform. Breadth was defined as the fraction of unique TCRs that were SARS-CoV-2-associated, and depth was defined as the fraction of total T cells that were SARS-CoV-2-associated. Using the MIRA data, each spike-specific TCR was mapped to the spike region that the TCR reacts to and placed in a CD4 or CD8 class. Log10-transformed breadth and depth values were compared by one-way ANOVA with Sidak's multiple comparisons tests. TCRdb stores this immuneACCESS table with in-frame sequences only. Part of the clones is absent; in the studies checked, under half of the shortfall reflects unresolved V genes, and no reason is known for the rest. From that table come the V and J calls and clone size; the DNA was used to work out D and trimming. The sample data list about 90,000 clones, and 90% to 95% of these were observed just once. The leading ten clones occupy less than 5.5% of the sample.

This clone was detected only once. Its binding antigen is unknown. No clone much larger than this one lies a single base away; base qualities are absent. CDR1 and CDR2, per the germline V gene (reference sequence), are SEHNR and FQNEAQ. The CDR3 has 16 amino acids, counting the end cysteine and phenylalanine. This entry keeps only the CDR3 DNA: 48 bases, framed from base 1. The V end loses 5 bases and the J end loses 8 bases, and a stretch of 19 bases separates them. The full study reports these points: No day 14 peak-response samples were available, so repertoires were characterized only after the peak T cell response. Vaccine-associated CD4 TCRs spanned the whole spike protein, with dominant responses in regions 160-218 and 743-854. Epitopes outside the regions mutated in the B.1.351 and B.1.1.7 variants were reportedly recognized by nearly half of the unique spike-specific TCRs. A significant rise in spike-specific TCR breadth and depth was observed after two AZD1222 doses relative to day 0 and relative to MenACWY recipients. Conclusions about previously exposed vaccinees are limited, since just five to seven AZD1222 recipients were seropositive for SARS-CoV-2 at baseline. Participants were mostly white British and included more females than males, and it was suggested by the authors that clonal diversity may have been underestimated. The 56-69-year group was small, and its depth increase did not reach significance, likely because of low power.

Sequenced here: peripheral blood, sampled on day 0 of MenACWY control vaccination. The sequence joins TRBV7-9 to TRBJ1-6; confidence is insufficient to name the D gene. This TCR was recovered from an adult in good health. DNA sequence: TGTGCCAGCAGCCCCCACGCGGGCTTACTGCATTCACCCCTCCACTTT. Translated, it reads CASSPHAGLLHSPLHF.